Each of the 3 T cell receptor beta chains below was sequenced from the same sample in a study of blood T cell repertoires in COVID-19 (TCRdb year 2020). Libraries were made using the immunoSEQ multiplex PCR assay. This immuneACCESS table, as held by TCRdb, lists in-frame sequences with V and J called but not all clones. Of the missing ones, under half trace to an unresolved V gene in checked studies; the others have no known cause. A total of roughly 400,000 clones appear in this sample, approximately 86% of them only once. Around 2% of the sample lies in the top ten. Input material: PBMCs or T cells enriched from blood (not recorded which). The receptors originated from a woman aged 40 to 55 with acute COVID-19.

The sample holds one count of this clone. The chain recombines TRBV24-1 with TRBJ1-2; a possible D gene is TRBD1 (6 bases). The CDR3 sequence is 15 residues long. Germline values: CDR1 KGHDR, CDR2 SFDVKD. Trimming cost V 4 bases and J 5 bases, with 16 bases left between them. The CDR3 coding sequence is TGTGCCACCAGTGACTCCGGGAGGGGGTCTTATGGCTACACCTTC. As protein: CATSDSGRGSYGYTF.

The rearrangement links TRBV19 to TRBJ1-1, with no clear D. The CDR3 spans 15 residues. Germline loops: CDR1 LNHDA, CDR2 SQIVND (reference sequence). Trimming stripped 5 bases from V and 1 base from J, with 14 bases between. The CDR3 region is CASSSSSAGNTEAFF. The DNA of the CDR3 is TGTGCCAGTAGTTCCTCATCTGCGGGGAACACTGAAGCTTTCTTT.

CDR3 sequence: CASSSGLAGATGYF. The CDR3 DNA reads as TGTGCCAGCAGCTCCGGACTAGCGGGAGCCACCGGGTACTTC. The V gene is TRBV7-2, the J gene TRBJ2-5; 13 bases align to TRBD2. The germline gives CDR1 SGHTA, CDR2 FQGNSA. This CDR3 spans 14 amino acids. The V segment lost 4 bases and the J segment 13 bases; nucleotides outside the gene matches: 9.